This T cell receptor (beta chain) was captured by sequencing in a study of T cells after yellow fever vaccination (dated by TCRdb to between 2019 and 2020). In the study overall: The SMART-Seq v4 Ultra Low Input RNA kit was used to prepare libraries from fractions with low cell numbers. Two healthy male donors, one aged 18 to 30 and one aged 30 to 40 years, were included in the cohort. To track T-cell clones before and after primary and booster YFV17D yellow fever vaccination, bulk TCR alpha and beta repertoires were sequenced longitudinally. Blood was collected at multiple timepoints before and after primary and secondary immunization, and bulk PBMC replicates and cell subsets were isolated. The paper as a whole reports these results and caveats: The study included only two donors, which limits how far the findings can be generalized. Computational filtering was needed because FACS-sorted repertoires could contain abundant contaminating clonotypes from the bulk population. A small share of clonotypes was detected in both CD4 and CD8 compartments, with the overlap likely arising from convergent recombination. After the booster, most clones that had expanded after primary vaccination were detected again (approximately 97% of CD4 and under 90% of CD8), suggesting broad maintenance of memory. Compared with the primary T-cell response, the secondary T-cell response was faster but weaker, reaching its peak on day 5 rather than on day 15.

The treatment or condition label here, explained by the study, means: live attenuated yellow fever vaccine strain. PBMCs were isolated from peripheral blood using a standard Ficoll-Paque protocol. Dynabeads CD4 and CD8 positive selection kits were used to isolate CD4 and CD8 T-cell fractions. TriZol was used to extract RNA from bulk PBMCs, from CD4 and CD8 fractions, and from dextramer-positive and dextramer-negative fractions. The sample holds a few counts of this clonotype. The antigen it recognizes is unknown. No qualities accompany the bases; no much larger clone lies one base away. The CDR3 measures 13 amino acids from cysteine to phenylalanine. Just CDR3 DNA is preserved here, 39 bases in frame from base 1. The germline V gene sets CDR1 to SGHDT and CDR2 to YYEEEE. V loses 0 bases of germline sequence and J loses 7 bases, and the interval between the two ends is 10 bases. TCR cDNA was synthesized by 5'RACE template switching, through which a universal primer site and unique molecular identifiers were introduced. cDNA synthesis was primed from both the TCR alpha and TCR beta constant segments. Two PCR steps were used to amplify libraries, with sample barcodes and sequencing adapters being added in the second step. Sequencing of the libraries was done on either Illumina HiSeq 2500 (2x100 bp) or NovaSeq (2x150 bp). The source study handled its data this way. Demultiplexing of reads and collapsing into UMI consensus sequences were performed with MIGEC, and V(D)J alignment was carried out with MiXCR. Vaccine-responding clonotypes were defined with edgeR using replicate PBMC samples, requiring FDR below 0.01 and a log2 fold change above 5 up to day 15. CD4 or CD8 identity was assigned to each bulk clonotype according to whether the clonotype was present at higher abundance in the sequenced CD4 repertoire or the sequenced CD8 repertoire. Through fastp at Q25 and MiXCR, TCRdb rebuilt clones from the public reads, retaining in-frame beta chains. Rows with a matching CDR3 protein are joined into one entry that keeps the most common DNA and genes. Here the V and J calls rest on TCRdb's processing, not on the authors' analysis. This sample lists some 63,000 distinct CDR3 sequences; around 7.4% were detected once. The ten biggest clones cover 35% to 45% of the sample.

The clonotype comes from a man aged 25-45 years who received the YFV17D yellow fever vaccine. The sample in question was CD8+ T cells sorted from PBMCs, obtained 15 days after the yellow fever booster vaccination. The chain is made from TRBV5-6 and TRBJ1-1, with the D gene uncertain. CDR3 loop: CASSLEPSIEAFF. The DNA sequence is as follows: TGTGCCAGCAGCTTGGAGCCGAGTATTGAAGCTTTCTTT.